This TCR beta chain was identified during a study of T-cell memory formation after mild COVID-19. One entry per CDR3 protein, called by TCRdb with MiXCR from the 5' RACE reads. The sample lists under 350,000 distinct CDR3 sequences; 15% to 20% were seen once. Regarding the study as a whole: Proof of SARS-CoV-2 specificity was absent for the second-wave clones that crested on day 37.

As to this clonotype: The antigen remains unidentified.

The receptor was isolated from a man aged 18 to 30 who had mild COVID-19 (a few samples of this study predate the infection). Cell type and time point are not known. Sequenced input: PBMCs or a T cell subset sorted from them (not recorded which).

CDR3 region: CASSEMDNQPQHF. CDR3 in DNA: TGTGCCAGCAGTGAAATGGACAATCAGCCCCAGCATTTT. The J gene is TRBJ1-5, the V gene TRBV25-1, with D uncertain. Germline loops: CDR1 MGHDK, CDR2 SYGVNS. The CDR3 length is 13 residues. Trimming cost V 2 bases and J 3 bases, with 5 bases left between them. Together with reference TRBV25-1 and TRBJ1-5, the CDR3 gives the full variable domain: EADIYQTPRYLVIGTGKKITLECSQTMGHDKMYWYQQDPGMELHLIHYSYGVNSTEKGDLSSESTVSRIRTEHFPLTLESARPSHTSQYLCASSEMDNQPQHFGDGTRLSIL.